This TCR beta chain was identified during a study of cytomegalovirus exposure and HLA in healthy donors (dated by TCRdb to about 2017). A note on the overall study: An earlier analysis of several hundred of the donors reported more than 250 Gb of sequence data and around 120 million unique TCR beta sequences from approximately 180 million T cells. An early release that covered about 640 HLA-typed donors contained approximately 320 gigabases of sequencing data and tens of millions of unique TCR sequences. Of the 300 to 500 genotyped donors, 65% to 90% were placed in the genetic ancestry cluster associated with self-reported Caucasian donors. The study was designed to test whether signatures of past pathogen exposure could be identified by cataloging public T cell receptors. The study profiled the T cell repertoires of 550 to 700 subjects by immunosequencing and related them to cytomegalovirus serostatus. In addition to the first cohort of 650 to 750 subjects, a separate validation cohort of approximately 110 different subjects was used. High-throughput TCR immunosequencing, statistical association of individual TCRs with disease status, and machine learning were combined to predict cytomegalovirus infection status. A later analysis re-analyzed previously published TCR beta repertoires from hundreds of donors and added high-resolution HLA genotyping to study TCR occurrence patterns. The later analysis used no new phenotypic data to find candidate immune exposures, relying instead on TCR beta sequences and their occurrence across donors. An earlier analysis of approximately 640 of the donors applied high-throughput TCR beta sequencing to assess whether each TCR beta V gene segment acted as functional or pseudogenic. Donor age, sex, ethnicity and CMV serostatus were compiled together with the repertoire data. A later genetic analysis used genome-wide SNP genotypes for about 65% of the 666 donors, treating that subset as a discovery cohort. Every repertoire in the discovery cohort had been generated on one and the same sequencing platform. HLA typing covered class I and class II loci at four-digit resolution. The number of donors typed differed by locus, with about 629-630 for A, B, C, DRB1 and DQB1, around 500 for DQA1, under 610 for DPA1, and some 470 for DPB1. Four to six DR-DQ haplotypes were handled as single units for association and clustering because linkage in the cohort was strong. On average, 235,054 unique TCR beta nucleotide sequences were sequenced per donor among about 400 genotyped donors of the cohort, with 15% to 20% of those sequences being non-productive. Study-wide findings and limitations: Strong co-occurrence of HLA alleles, especially DR and DQ, made assigning TCR associations to individual alleles difficult. A later genetic analysis associated a missense DCLRE1C variant with V-gene and J-gene trimming of TCR beta chains, and an independent cohort replicated the association. This cohort had only TCR beta chains sequenced, and the lack of alpha or paired-chain data limited which features could be detected. Because some donors lacked HLA typing at each locus, the association tests relied only on the typed subset. In both the original and validation cohorts, the classifier was reported to diagnose cytomegalovirus status with high specificity and sensitivity. According to a later analysis, TCR association rates differed among HLA loci, with DRB1 alleles showing the most associated TCRs and HLA-C alleles showing the fewest. A later genetic analysis reported fewer N-insertions in productive TCRs among donors in an Asian-associated ancestry cluster than the roughly 700-donor mean. Roughly uniform sequencing depth across donors was assumed in presence/absence analyses, although this assumption may not hold. Several of the top co-occurrence clusters appeared to be linked to parvovirus B19, influenza, CMV and Epstein-Barr virus, according to a later analysis. Some IMGT-functional V segments, including TRBV6-2 and TRBV6-3, could not be distinguished by the 87-base-pair reads and were therefore excluded. In a later analysis, HLA-associated TCR beta chains showed more clonal expansion and lower generation probabilities than non-associated chains that were equally common. The earlier analysis of a few hundred of the donors excluded roughly 17 rarely observed V segments, including chromosome 9 orphons, because counts were too low. At a false discovery rate of 0.05, a later analysis linked some 18,000 TCR beta sequences to specific HLA alleles. In vitro tests confirmed that a few of the cytomegalovirus-associated TCR beta chains recognize cytomegalovirus antigens. A cluster of highly shared sequence variants was judged likely to be a technical artifact of the sequencing pipeline. A total of some 180 TCR beta chains were listed by the study as associated with cytomegalovirus. According to a later analysis, most CMV-associated TCR beta chains appeared to be HLA-restricted, and the HLA associations seemed to be driven largely by CMV exposure. For the cohort, immune exposure information was limited to CMV serostatus. Most TCR sequences were observed very rarely across donors, whereas some public TCRs were present in many individuals. The authors suggested that the approach could potentially be generalized to other disease states and immunological phenotypes. A further reported finding was that TCR beta sequences accurately predicted the HLA-A and HLA-B alleles for most subjects in the first cohort. An earlier analysis of around 540 of the donors showed that most TCR beta V segments appeared in productive rearrangements either about 87% or about 30% of the time, which broadly matched IMGT annotations. Correlated functional status among segregating V segments might reflect linkage disequilibrium, but an unknown experimental factor could not be ruled out.

This clone was detected many times. Its antigen has not been determined. It has no much larger one-base neighbor in the sample; base qualities were not kept. CDR1 and CDR2 are drawn from the germline V gene: MRHNA, SNTAGT. The CDR3 measures 14 amino acids from cysteine to phenylalanine. The entry retains the CDR3 DNA only, 42 bases that are in frame from base 1. Compared with germline, V lacks 5 bases and J lacks 4 bases; bases without a gene match: 4. The cohort was made up of hundreds of healthy bone marrow donors. At the time of sampling, all cohort members were nominally healthy, though unrecorded immune exposures were likely present. The donor was CMV seronegative and belonged to the group of 320 or so seronegative cohort members. A peripheral blood sample was provided by each donor, and peripheral blood mononuclear cells were used for TCR beta sequencing. Genomic DNA extraction from the blood cell samples was performed with the Qiagen DNeasy Blood Extraction Kit.

The protocol used for the library was the immunoSEQ multiplex PCR assay. For the multiplex PCR, a mixture combining 60 forward primers for TCR Vbeta segments and 13 reverse primers for TCR Jbeta segments was used. The CDR3 region of rearranged TCR beta genes was amplified from genomic DNA with a multiplex PCR assay. On the Illumina HiSeq System, the amplified TCR beta libraries were sequenced as 87-base-pair reads. The authors processed their data as follows. In a later analysis, some 80 million unique TCR beta chains were counted across the approximately 670 repertoires, and roughly 11 million of these chains were shared by at least two donors. A nearest-neighbor algorithm error-corrected the raw reads and collapsed the reads into unique sequences, merging closely related sequences to remove PCR and sequencing errors. V, D and J gene segments were assigned by aligning CDR3 sequences to IMGT reference sequences. For a sequence to be retained, at least a six-nucleotide match to both a V gene segment and a J gene segment was required. Rearrangements were classified as productive when the CDR3 lacked stop codons and remained in frame with V and J, and all other rearrangements were classified as non-productive. CDR3 was defined according to IMGT convention as the region running from the second conserved V-encoded cysteine to the conserved J-encoded phenylalanine. The earlier analysis of 587 of the donors excluded sequences that lacked an unambiguous match to a single V gene segment. In an earlier analysis of 587 of the donors, V segments were called functional above 56.7% productive rearrangements and were called segregating when the between-donor standard deviation exceeded 5%. A statistical classification framework was built for diagnosing cytomegalovirus status from the catalog of TCR beta chain sequences. V and J gene assignment, in a later analysis, came from comparing TCR nucleotide sequences with IMGT/GENE-DB human TR gene sequences. The TCRdist pipeline was used in a later analysis to assign CDR3 sequences and most-parsimonious VDJ recombination scenarios. A later analysis defined each TCR beta chain by its CDR3 amino acid sequence plus V-gene family, and excluded reads lacking a unique V-gene family. As a way to deal with suspected cross-contamination and a sequencing artifact, a later analysis dropped 592 nucleotide sequences that were highly shared and had low generation probability. A later analysis calculated a clonal expansion index for each public chain from normalized within-repertoire ranks of inferred template counts. A later analysis computed generation probabilities with a VDJ recombination model fitted to out-of-frame rearrangements, and checked the results against IGoR. In a later analysis, hypergeometric tests were used to score TCR-TCR, TCR-HLA and TCR-CMV co-occurrence, with a repertoire-size bias correction applied to TCR pairs. In a later analysis, false discovery rates were estimated by permuting HLA or CMV assignments 20 times. A later analysis grouped co-occurring TCRs with DBSCAN, adding TCRdist sequence similarity when clustering within HLA-allele-positive subsets. Co-occurrence clustering excluded repertoires with fewer than 30,000 or more than 120,000 public chains, plus five with anomalous nucleotide sharing. TCRdb retrieved this table from immuneACCESS and kept in-frame rearrangements only. Not all clones are present; in checked studies, unresolved V genes account for under half, and no reason is known for the remainder. V and J calls and clone size follow that table, whereas D and trimming were derived from the DNA. Within this sample are 95,000 to 100,000 clones, with around 75% of them counted one time only. The ten biggest clones cover roughly a tenth of the sample.

The source of this sequence is a man aged 50 to 59 in good health and CMV-seronegative. Recombination joined TRBV6-4 with TRBJ2-3; TRBD2 agrees with 9 junctional bases. Sequencing was done on a sample of PBMCs. The bases read TGTGCCAGCAGTTTGGGACTAGCCCCAGATACGCAGTATTTT. Translated, it gives CASSLGLAPDTQYF.